The next 15 T cell receptor beta chains were all read from a single sample in a study of blood T cell repertoires in COVID-19. Clones were sequenced by immunoSEQ multiplex PCR, and TCRdb holds only the in-frame ones, with some missing. Of about 330,000 clones listed, 70% to 90% are singletons. The sequenced material came from PBMCs or T cells enriched from blood (not recorded which). These receptors all come from a woman in her twenties or thirties who had recovered from COVID-19.

J is TRBJ2-7 and V is TRBV4-1, with 7 nucleotides matching TRBD1. The CDR3 extends over 13 amino acids. J gave up 6 bases and V 2 bases, and 4 bases lay outside the gene matches. The germline gives CDR1 MGHRA, CDR2 YSYEKL. The DNA of the CDR3 is TGCGCCAGCAGCCAATACGGGACAGCCGAGCAGTACTTC. Its translation is CASSQYGTAEQYF.

V usage is TRBV24-1 and J usage is TRBJ2-3, with 9 bases lining up with TRBD2. The CDR3 totals 15 residues. After removal of 3 bases from V and 6 bases from J, the junction contained 6 bases not matched to a gene. CDR1 and CDR2 (germline): KGHDR, SFDVKD. CDR3 bases: TGTGCCACCAGTGATCCACGGACTAGCGTGGATACGCAGTATTTT. Translating it yields CATSDPRTSVDTQYF.

This chain uses TRBV19 with TRBJ1-1, with D possibly TRBD1 on 6 matching bases. The CDR3 loop spans 15 amino acids. Germline CDR1 LNHDA, CDR2 SQIVND (reference sequence). V dropped 5 bases and J dropped 0 bases, with 13 bases sitting between them. CDR3 nucleotide sequence: TGTGCCAGTAGTCTACAGGGACCGATGAACACTGAAGCTTTCTTT. It translates to CASSLQGPMNTEAFF.

The chain links TRBV5-1 to TRBJ2-7, with D perhaps matching TRBD2 (6 bases). Germline V lookup: CDR1 SGHRS, CDR2 YFSETQ. This CDR3 comprises 14 residues. V lost 0 bases and J 2 bases, leaving 9 bases between the germline ends. The CDR3 coding sequence is TGCGCCAGCAGCTTGGCACTAGCACCCTACGAGCAGTACTTC. The encoded protein is CASSLALAPYEQYF.

This clone was seen only once. This sequence joins TRBV5-5 and TRBJ2-2; 7 positions agree with TRBD1. The ends lost 0 bases at V and 7 bases at J; junction bases unmatched: 6. CDR3 size: 15 residues. Germline CDR1 reads SGHKS; CDR2 reads YYEKEE (reference sequence). The CDR3 sequence is CASSLEAGGGGELFF. CDR3 bases: TGTGCCAGCAGCTTGGAGGCAGGGGGTGGCGGGGAGCTGTTTTTT.

The chain links TRBV4-2 to TRBJ1-1; D is undetermined. CDR3 length equals 14 residues. The V gene lost 0 bases and the J gene lost 2 bases, with 7 bases spanning the gap. Germline V gene sequence: CDR1 LGHNA, CDR2 YNFKEQ. CDR3 amino acids: CASSQDSYNTEAFF. The CDR3 bases are TGTGCCAGCAGCCAAGACTCTTATAACACTGAAGCTTTCTTT.

In its sample, this clone was seen a few times. The chain couples TRBV30 to TRBJ1-2; D call uncertain. This CDR3 is built from 14 residues. V was trimmed by 2 bases and J by 3 bases, leaving 13 bases between them. Germline CDR1 GTSNPN, CDR2 SVGIG (reference sequence). As DNA, the CDR3 is TGTGCCTGGAGTTCGTCCCGGCGGGACTATGGCTACACCTTC. Its protein is CAWSSSRRDYGYTF. Combining the CDR3 with reference TRBV30 and TRBJ1-2 gives the whole variable domain SQTIHQWPATLVQPVGSPLSLECTVEGTSNPNLYWYRQAAGRGLQLLFYSVGIGQISSEVPQNLSASRPQDRQFILSSKKLLLSDSGFYLCAWSSSRRDYGYTFGSGTRLTVV.

The table lists this clone with a count of one. V gene TRBV6-5 combines with J gene TRBJ1-5; a possible D gene is TRBD1 (5 bases). Trimming cost V 4 bases and J 4 bases, with 14 bases left between them. The CDR3 is 15 amino acids. Germline lookup yields CDR1 MNHEY and CDR2 SVGAGI. CDR3 amino acids: CASSWGRGRNQPQHF. In nucleotides, the CDR3 is TGTGCCAGCAGTTGGGGACGGGGGAGGAATCAGCCCCAGCATTTT.

The V call is TRBV7-9, the J call TRBJ2-7, with 10 nucleotides matching TRBD1. The CDR3 spans 14 residues. Germline CDR1 SEHNR, CDR2 FQNEAQ (reference sequence). V lost 7 bases, J lost 2 bases, and 5 bases stayed unmatched. The DNA for the CDR3 is TGTGCCAGCATGCTGACAGGGGGCCCCTACGAGCAGTACTTC. Translated, it gives CASMLTGGPYEQYF. The full variable domain, with the rest looked up from reference TRBV7-9 and TRBJ2-7, is DTGVSQNPRHKITKRGQNVTFRCDPISEHNRLYWYRQTLGQGPEFLTYFQNEAQLEKSRLLSDRFSAERPKGSFSTLEIQRTEQGDSAMYLCASMLTGGPYEQYFGPGTRLTVT.

This clone was observed a single time. The CDR3 DNA sequence: TGTGCCTGGGGGACAGGGTTTGGAAACACCATATATTTT. Residues: CAWGTGFGNTIYF. This chain uses TRBV30 with TRBJ1-3; 9 bases match TRBD1. There are 13 residues in the CDR3. Germline V gene data show CDR1 as GTSNPN and CDR2 as SVGIG (reference sequence). Losses at the gene ends were 5 bases for V and 3 bases for J; bases not matched to a gene: 2.

The chain combines TRBV6-1 with TRBJ2-5; 9 nucleotides align to TRBD1. V was pared by 2 bases and J by 5 bases, with 9 bases of the junction left unmatched. The CDR3 runs 16 residues. Germline assignment: CDR1 MNHNS and CDR2 SASEGT. DNA for the CDR3: TGTGCCAGCAGTGAATTTTGGGACAGGGTTATCGAGACCCAGTACTTC. Translation gives CASSEFWDRVIETQYF.

The chain combines TRBV29-1 with TRBJ2-7, with 10 bases aligning to TRBD1. V lost 4 bases, J lost 4 bases, and 10 bases stayed unmatched. The CDR3 has 15 residues. Germline CDR1 reads SQVTM; CDR2 reads ANQGSEA. CDR3 loop: CSVAPKGQGLYEQYF. CDR3 nucleotide sequence: TGCAGCGTTGCCCCGAAGGGACAGGGGTTATACGAGCAGTACTTC.

The CDR3 DNA is TGTGCCAGTAGCTCCCCCAACTATGGCTACACCTTC. Translation gives CASSSPNYGYTF. The genes are TRBV19 and TRBJ1-2, with D hard to call. Looked up from germline, CDR1 is LNHDA and CDR2 is SQIVND (reference sequence). The CDR3 has 12 amino acids. V lost 6 bases and J 2 bases, leaving 7 bases between the germline ends.

V usage is TRBV7-9 and J usage is TRBJ1-4; 7 nucleotides agree with TRBD1. This CDR3 has 16 residues. The J segment lost 5 bases and the V segment lost 4 bases, leaving 10 bases of the junction unmatched. The germline V gene encodes CDR1 SEHNR and CDR2 FQNEAQ (reference sequence). CDR3 coding DNA: TGTGCCAGCAGCTCACCCACAGGGGCCCTAAATGAAAAACTGTTTTTT. It specifies CASSSPTGALNEKLFF.

The V call is TRBV3-1 (or the pseudogene TRBV3-2), the J call TRBJ2-5, with TRBD2 identical over 9 bases. This CDR3 is 17 amino acids long. Germline values: CDR1 LGHDT, CDR2 YNNKEL (reference sequence). V was pared by 0 bases and J by 7 bases, with 12 bases of the junction left unmatched. The CDR3 bases are TGTGCCAGCAGCCAAGATTTGCAGCGGGGGGCGCTCGGGACCCAGTACTTC. Its protein product is CASSQDLQRGALGTQYF.